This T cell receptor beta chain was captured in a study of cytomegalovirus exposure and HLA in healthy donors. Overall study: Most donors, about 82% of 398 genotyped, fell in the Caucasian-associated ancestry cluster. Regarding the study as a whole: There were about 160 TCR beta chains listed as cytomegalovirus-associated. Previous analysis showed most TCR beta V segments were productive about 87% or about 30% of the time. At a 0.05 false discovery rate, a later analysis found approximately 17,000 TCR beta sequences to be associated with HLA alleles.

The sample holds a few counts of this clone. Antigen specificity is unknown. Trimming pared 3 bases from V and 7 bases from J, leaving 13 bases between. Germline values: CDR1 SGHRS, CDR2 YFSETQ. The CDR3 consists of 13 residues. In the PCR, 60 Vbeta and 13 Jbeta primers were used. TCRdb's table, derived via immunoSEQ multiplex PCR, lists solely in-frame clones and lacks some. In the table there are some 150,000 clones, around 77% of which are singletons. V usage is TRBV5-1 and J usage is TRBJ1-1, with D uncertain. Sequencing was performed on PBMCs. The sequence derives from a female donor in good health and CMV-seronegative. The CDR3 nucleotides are TGCGCCAGCAGCTCTTACTCGGAGGGTGAAGCTTTCTTT. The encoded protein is CASSSYSEGEAFF.